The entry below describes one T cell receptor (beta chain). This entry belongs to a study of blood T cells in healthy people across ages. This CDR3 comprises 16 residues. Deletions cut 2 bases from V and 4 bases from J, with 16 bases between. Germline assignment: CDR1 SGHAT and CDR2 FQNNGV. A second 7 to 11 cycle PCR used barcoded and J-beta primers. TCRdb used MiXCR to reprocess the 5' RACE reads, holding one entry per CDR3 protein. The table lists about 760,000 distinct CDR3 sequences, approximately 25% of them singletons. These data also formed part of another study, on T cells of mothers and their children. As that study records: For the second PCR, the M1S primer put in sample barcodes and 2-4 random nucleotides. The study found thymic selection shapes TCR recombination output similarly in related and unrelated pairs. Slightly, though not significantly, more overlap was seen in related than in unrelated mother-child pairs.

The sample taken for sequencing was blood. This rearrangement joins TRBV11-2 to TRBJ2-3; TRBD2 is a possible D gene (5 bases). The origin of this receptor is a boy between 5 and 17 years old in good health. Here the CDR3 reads CASSLLLELSADTQYF. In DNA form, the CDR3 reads TGTGCCAGCAGCTTATTACTAGAGTTGAGTGCAGATACGCAGTATTTT. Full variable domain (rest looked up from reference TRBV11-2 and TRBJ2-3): EAGVAQSPRYKIIEKRQSVAFWCNPISGHATLYWYQQILGQGPKLLIQFQNNGVVDDSQLPKDRFSAERLKGVDSTLKIQPAKLEDSAVYLCASSLLLELSADTQYFGPGTRLTVL.